This TCR beta chain is drawn from a study of blood T cell repertoires in COVID-19. Overall study: Donors in the United States, Italy and Spain gave samples during acute or convalescent COVID-19. The cDNA or gDNA used as material had been derived from T cells, B-cell-depleted T cells, or PBMCs.

V lost 5 bases and J lost 0; bases outside the gene matches: 5. Per the germline V gene, CDR1 is LNHDA and CDR2 is SQIVND (reference sequence). The CDR3 has 16 residues. Study processing details: From reference gene primer amplification, estimates of nucleated cell counts were derived. Generated by immunoSEQ multiplex PCR, the TCRdb table keeps only in-frame clones and is missing some. V, J and clone size derive from that table, while D and trimming were established from the DNA sequence. Of around 200,000 clones in the sample, less than 90% were seen once. The specimen was peripheral blood. The gene calls are TRBV19 and TRBJ2-2; 8 nucleotides match TRBD1. The receptor was derived from a woman older than 75 with active or convalescent COVID-19. CDR3 region: CASSRTGGTNTGELFF. As DNA, the CDR3 is TGTGCCAGTAGTCGAACAGGGGGGACGAACACCGGGGAGCTGTTTTTT. The variable domain in full, with the rest retrieved from reference TRBV19 and TRBJ2-2, is DGGITQSPKYLFRKEGQNVTLSCEQNLNHDAMYWYRQDPGQGLRLIYYSQIVNDFQKGDIAEGYSVSREKKESFPLTVTSAQKNPTAFYLCASSRTGGTNTGELFFGEGSRLTVL.